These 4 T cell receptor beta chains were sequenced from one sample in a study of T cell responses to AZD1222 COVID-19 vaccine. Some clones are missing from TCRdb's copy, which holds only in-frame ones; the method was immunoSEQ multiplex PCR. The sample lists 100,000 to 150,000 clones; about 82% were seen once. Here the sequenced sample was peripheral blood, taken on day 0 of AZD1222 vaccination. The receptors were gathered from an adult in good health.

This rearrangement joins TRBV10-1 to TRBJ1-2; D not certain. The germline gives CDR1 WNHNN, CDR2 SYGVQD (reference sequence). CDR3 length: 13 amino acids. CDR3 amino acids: CVPDDSGNYGYTF. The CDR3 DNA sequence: TGCGTCCCCGACGATTCGGGGAACTATGGCTACACCTTC.

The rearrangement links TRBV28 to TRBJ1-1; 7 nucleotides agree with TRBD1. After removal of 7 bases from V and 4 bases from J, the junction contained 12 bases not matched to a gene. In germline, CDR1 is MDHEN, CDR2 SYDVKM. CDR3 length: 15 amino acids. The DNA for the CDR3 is TGTGCCAGCACGCTATTTTCAACAGGGGCCACTGAAGCTTTCTTT. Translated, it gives CASTLFSTGATEAFF. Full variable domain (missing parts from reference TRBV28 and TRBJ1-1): DVKVTQSSRYLVKRTGEKVFLECVQDMDHENMFWYRQDPGLGLRLIYFSYDVKMKEKGDIPEGYSVSREKKERFSLILESASTNQTSMYLCASTLFSTGATEAFFGQGTRLTVV.

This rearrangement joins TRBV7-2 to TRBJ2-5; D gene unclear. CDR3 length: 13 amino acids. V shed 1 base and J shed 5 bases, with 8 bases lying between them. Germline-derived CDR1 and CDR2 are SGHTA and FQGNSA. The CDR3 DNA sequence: TGTGCCAGCAGCTTAGAGCTAGGGGAGACCCAGTACTTC. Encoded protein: CASSLELGETQYF.

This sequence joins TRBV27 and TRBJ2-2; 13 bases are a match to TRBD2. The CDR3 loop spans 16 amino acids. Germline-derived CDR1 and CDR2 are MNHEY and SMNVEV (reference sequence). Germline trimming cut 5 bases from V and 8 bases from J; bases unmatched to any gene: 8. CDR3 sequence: CASSKTGTSGKGELFF. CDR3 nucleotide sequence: TGTGCCAGCAGTAAAACCGGGACTAGCGGGAAGGGGGAGCTGTTTTTT.